This entry concerns a single TCR beta chain. The antigen this receptor binds is unknown. Base qualities were left out, and no much larger clone turns up one base away. CDR1 and CDR2 are drawn from the germline V gene (reference sequence): MNHEY, SMNVEV. Reading from cysteine to phenylalanine, the CDR3 counts 18 amino acids. The read is trimmed to its CDR3 DNA, 54 bases read in frame from base 1. The junction carries 24 bases between V and J, which are trimmed by 3 bases and 4 bases respectively. The record originates from a study of lymphopenia after photon versus proton radiotherapy (dated by TCRdb to about 2019). Regarding the research as a whole: The study compared the immunological effects of photon versus proton radiation therapy in patients with gastrointestinal tumors who developed high-grade lymphopenia. The 20 patients in the cohort had gastrointestinal tumors, were treated with either photon or proton therapy, and subsequently developed lymphopenia. The study was designed to characterize how the impact on the immune system differs between the two radiation modalities.

What the study reported, not specific to this receptor: The survival association was examined only in patients who died, and the authors described better survival with proton therapy as a possibility, not as a demonstrated result. After the lymphocyte count nadir, oligoclonal expansion, especially of CD8+ Temra cells, was observed in photon-treated repertoires, and the drop in diversity was driven by this expansion. During treatment, patients who received proton therapy stayed relatively stable, whereas patients who received photon therapy lost naive T cells and TCR diversity and gained effector/memory populations. Across the cohort, an inverse correlation was found between a larger post-nadir drop in TCR diversity and overall survival time among patients who died.

The method was the immunoSEQ multiplex PCR assay. T cell repertoires were profiled by deep sequencing of rearranged TCR beta loci, alongside multiparametric flow cytometry. TCRdb's version of the immuneACCESS table is confined to in-frame rearrangements and falls short of the full clone set. An unresolved V gene accounts for under half of the shortfall where checked; the remainder is of unknown origin. This sample holds around 7,300 clones; 85% to 95% were observed only once. 1.5% to 2% of the sample rests with the top ten. The TCR originated in a woman aged 45-60 years with cholangiocarcinoma. Source: peripheral blood, taken from a patient treated with photon-based radiotherapy. The rearrangement joined TRBV27 to TRBJ1-1; perhaps TRBD1 is the D gene, with 6 bases matching. This receptor carries the CDR3 CASSFIGGGLWESTEAFF. The nucleotide sequence reads TGTGCCAGCAGTTTCATTGGGGGGGGCTTGTGGGAAAGCACTGAAGCTTTCTTT.